This is a list of T cell receptor beta chains from one sample in a study of PD-L1 blockade in urothelial cancer. Sequencing was performed with immunoSEQ multiplex PCR; in TCRdb, only in-frame clones are kept and a portion is missing. The sample includes tens of thousands of clones, approximately 89% of them seen just once. The sequences come from PBMCs, collected around atezolizumab (anti-PD-L1) treatment. The receptors were sampled from a man aged 50-60 years with urothelial cancer. CDR3s leave out the opening cysteine and the closing phenylalanine or tryptophan. A D gene is named only where the DNA matches it firmly. A row's size may be missing; if present it is once, few, many or a size class.

d_call	v_call	clone_size	j_call	cdr3_aa
NA	TRBV19	NA	TRBJ2-1	ASSMRDPYNEQF
NA	TRBV7-8	NA	TRBJ2-7	ASSFALAAYEQY
TRBD2	TRBV5-1	NA	TRBJ2-2	ASSLGAGTTGELF
TRBD2	TRBV30	NA	TRBJ2-1	AWNEGTSTVNEQF
NA	TRBV30	NA	TRBJ2-5	AWTRDYQETQY
TRBD1	TRBV2	NA	TRBJ2-1	ASSTGGLSYNEQF
NA	TRBV18	NA	TRBJ1-2	ASSPSLTNYGYT
TRBD1	TRBV6-1	NA	TRBJ2-1	ASRGQGEWEQF
NA	TRBV12-5	NA	TRBJ1-1	ASSENTEAF
TRBD1	TRBV15	NA	TRBJ2-7	ATSSGQGGSYEQY
NA	TRBV7-9	NA	TRBJ1-1	ASSLLRGGGAEAF
TRBD2	TRBV29-1	NA	TRBJ2-1	SAGTSGSSYNEQF
TRBD1	TRBV30	NA	TRBJ1-2	AWAGTGPNYGYT
NA	TRBV5-1	NA	TRBJ1-2	ASSLSSGSNYGYT
TRBD1	TRBV15	once	TRBJ2-5	ATSRDRTGATQY
NA	TRBV9	NA	TRBJ1-1	ASSQSMGGTEAF
NA	TRBV9	NA	TRBJ2-2	ASSRGDNTGELF
NA	TRBV6-5	NA	TRBJ1-1	ASSPTGNTEAF
NA	TRBV19	NA	TRBJ1-3	ASTPGGGNTIY
NA	TRBV4-3	few	TRBJ2-5	ASSQDRWGGPNQETQY
TRBD2	TRBV4-1	few	TRBJ2-5	ARPRRTSGSRETQY
TRBD1	TRBV7-2	NA	TRBJ2-1	ASSLARTGGTNEQF
NA	TRBV5-1	NA	TRBJ2-5	ASSLILATQETQY
TRBD2	TRBV27	NA	TRBJ2-7	ASSFAGGPPYEQY
TRBD1	TRBV5-6	once	TRBJ2-1	ASSLNGQGLLDEQF
TRBD1	TRBV7-9	once	TRBJ2-7	ASSEQGAPLEQY
NA	TRBV30	NA	TRBJ1-4	AWMRGDNEKLF
TRBD2	TRBV19	NA	TRBJ2-1	ASSYPGLAGVEQF
NA	TRBV4-1	NA	TRBJ2-3	ASSQDPGVSTDTQY
TRBD2	TRBV7-7	NA	TRBJ2-1	ASSPRAGGLSLSYNEQF
TRBD1	TRBV2	NA	TRBJ2-7	ATNPGQFFSYEQY
TRBD2	TRBV27	NA	TRBJ2-3	ASKSGGTDTQY
TRBD2	TRBV7-2	few	TRBJ2-3	ASSYRAGVTDTQY
TRBD1	TRBV5-6	NA	TRBJ2-7	ASSLLIRGHEQY
NA	TRBV4-1	NA	TRBJ2-1	ASSLPTTRNEQF
TRBD2	TRBV27	NA	TRBJ2-3	ASSLAGTSGSDTQY
NA	TRBV5-4	NA	TRBJ2-2	ASSQPGQAGTGELF
NA	TRBV9	NA	TRBJ1-1	ASSVDAMNTEAF
NA	TRBV25-1	once	TRBJ2-3	ASSEFVGGTDTQY
TRBD1	TRBV9	NA	TRBJ2-1	ASSAGQGNYNEQF
NA	TRBV6-1	NA	TRBJ2-7	ASTNPGVYEQY
TRBD1	TRBV30	NA	TRBJ2-5	AWGTGTERAQY
NA	TRBV18	NA	TRBJ1-6	ASSPTGDNSPLH
NA	TRBV7-9	once	TRBJ2-5	ASSPRAGQETQY
TRBD1	TRBV30	few	TRBJ2-4	AWTRRTGAQNIQY
TRBD2	TRBV4-1	NA	TRBJ2-7	ASSQEKPSGGYEQY
NA	TRBV11-3	NA	TRBJ2-3	ASSLDGSTDTQY
TRBD1	TRBV7-2	NA	TRBJ1-3	ASSLEAGQLHGNTIY
NA	TRBV7-8	NA	TRBJ1-5	ASSLLRTTSNQPQH
NA	TRBV4-1	NA	TRBJ2-5	ASSQDREAQY
NA	TRBV5-8	NA	TRBJ1-1	ASSPRPGAEAF
TRBD2	TRBV5-1	NA	TRBJ2-3	ASSSGLAGGRKNTDTQY
TRBD1	TRBV14	NA	TRBJ2-7	ASSQERQGSYEQY